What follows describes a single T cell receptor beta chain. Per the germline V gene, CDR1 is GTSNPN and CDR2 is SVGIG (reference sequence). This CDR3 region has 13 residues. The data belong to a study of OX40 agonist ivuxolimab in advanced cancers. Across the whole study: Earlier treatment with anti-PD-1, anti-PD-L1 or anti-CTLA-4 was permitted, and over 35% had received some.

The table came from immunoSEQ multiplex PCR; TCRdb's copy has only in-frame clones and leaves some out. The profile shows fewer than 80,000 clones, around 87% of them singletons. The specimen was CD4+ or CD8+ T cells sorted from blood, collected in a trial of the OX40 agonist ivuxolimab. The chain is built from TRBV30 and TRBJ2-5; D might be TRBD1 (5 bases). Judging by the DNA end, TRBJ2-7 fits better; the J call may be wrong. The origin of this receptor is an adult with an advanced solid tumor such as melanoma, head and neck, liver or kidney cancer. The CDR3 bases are TGTGCCTGGAGGGGGCAGGTGACCTACGAGCAGTACTTC. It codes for CAWRGQVTYEQYF.